Below are 17 T cell receptor beta chains sequenced from a single sample in a study of CD8+ T cells in alopecia areata. Documented treatment: oral pan-JAK inhibitor, 5-10 mg twice daily. Extraction and reverse transcription of RNA yielded cDNA as the sequencing template. Here immunoSEQ multiplex PCR was the method, and the copy in TCRdb shows in-frame clones only, minus some. Of about 100,000 clones listed, 55% to 70% are singletons. This material consisted of CD8+ T cells sorted from blood, taken at approximately week 60, from a patient treated with tofacitinib. These receptors were obtained from a human donor with alopecia areata.

The CDR3 is CAIKDGNYGYTF. The CDR3 bases are TGTGCCATCAAGGACGGTAACTATGGCTACACCTTC. The chain uses TRBV10-3 and TRBJ1-2; D uncertain. The V gene lost 7 bases and the J gene lost 1 base, with 7 bases spanning the gap. The V gene's germline CDR1 is ENHRY and CDR2 SYGVKD. The CDR3 totals 12 residues.

Written as DNA, the CDR3 is TGTGCCAGCAGCCTATCGGGACTAGCGGGTCCCACTCGGAACTACGAGCAGTACTTC. Translated: CASSLSGLAGPTRNYEQYF. The chain joins TRBV11-1 to TRBJ2-7; TRBD2 aligns across 12 bases. V dropped 5 bases and J dropped 3; count of bases not matched to a gene: 17. Germline V CDR1 and CDR2: SGHAT, FQDESV (reference sequence). This CDR3 is 19 amino acids long.

V and J are TRBV7-9 and TRBJ2-7, with D possibly TRBD1 on 6 matching bases. The V gene lost 5 bases and the J gene lost 6 bases, with 11 bases spanning the gap. The CDR3 consists of 12 residues. CDR1 and CDR2 from the germline V gene are SEHNR and FQNEAQ (reference sequence). The CDR3 DNA follows: TGTGCCAGCAGCCTTACAGGGCGCGAGCAGTACTTC. This encodes CASSLTGREQYF.

The chain uses TRBV5-6 and TRBJ2-1; 11 bases are a match to TRBD2. The CDR3 sequence is 12 residues long. Germline loops: CDR1 SGHDT, CDR2 YYEEEE. V trimming: 5 bases; J trimming: 9 bases; junction bases outside the gene matches: 1. CDR3 in amino acids: CASRGLAAEQFF. In DNA, the CDR3 is TGTGCCAGCAGGGGACTAGCGGCTGAGCAGTTCTTC.

This clone was detected once. The chain carries TRBV13 and TRBJ2-7; D call uncertain. The CDR3 has 13 residues. The germline V and J ends were trimmed by 1 base and 3 bases, with 7 bases remaining between them. CDR1 is PRHDT and CDR2 is FYEKMQ in the germline V gene (reference sequence). CDR3 DNA: TGTGCCAGCAGCTTAGCCCGTCGCTACGAGCAGTACTTC. This gives the protein CASSLARRYEQYF.

The rearrangement joins TRBV5-6 to TRBJ1-6; D is uncertain. The CDR3 is made up of 14 amino acids. Germline V gene lookup returns CDR1 SGHDT and CDR2 YYEEEE. V was clipped by 3 bases and J by 6 bases, with 10 bases between them. The CDR3 DNA follows: TGTGCCAGCAGCTCAGGAATGGGTAATTCACCCCTCCACTTT. Translated, it gives CASSSGMGNSPLHF.

The V gene is TRBV4-1, the J gene TRBJ1-4; 8 bases align to TRBD1. CDR3 size: 16 residues. The V gene end was trimmed by 0 bases and the J gene end by 6 bases; junction bases not matched to a gene: 6. Germline CDR1 reads MGHRA; CDR2 reads YSYEKL. The CDR3: CASSQDGTGLDEKLFF. DNA for the CDR3: TGCGCCAGCAGCCAAGATGGGACAGGTTTGGATGAAAAACTGTTTTTT.

The chain is built from TRBV10-2 and TRBJ1-5; D is unclear. The CDR3 loop spans 13 amino acids. The V gene's germline CDR1 is WSHSY and CDR2 SAAADI. V lost 4 bases and J lost 1, with 5 bases in between. The CDR3 protein is CASSAESNQPQHF. CDR3 sequence (DNA): TGCGCCAGCAGTGCGGAAAGCAATCAGCCCCAGCATTTT.

Worth noting for this clone: Other DNA sequences in this specimen translate into the identical CDR3. This chain connects TRBV30 to TRBJ2-1; the D gene is possibly TRBD2 (5 bases). Trimming took off 0 bases at V and 3 bases at J, with 6 bases between the two ends. This CDR3 has 13 residues. Germline-derived CDR1 and CDR2 are GTSNPN and SVGIG (reference sequence). The CDR3 loop reads CAWSVGGYNEQFF. CDR3 coding DNA: TGTGCCTGGAGTGTTGGAGGCTACAATGAGCAGTTCTTC.

The V call is TRBV6-1, the J call TRBJ2-7; D assignment may be TRBD1 or TRBD2 (7 bases each). Germline-derived CDR1 and CDR2 are MNHNS and SASEGT. The CDR3 is 14 amino acids. V was pared by 7 bases and J by 2 bases, with 15 bases between. The CDR3 spells CASTSGGDPYEQYF. In DNA form, the CDR3 reads TGTGCCAGCACCTCAGGGGGGGACCCCTACGAGCAGTACTTC.

This chain connects TRBV5-1 to TRBJ2-7; tentatively, D is TRBD2 (7 bases). The germline CDR1 and CDR2 sequences are SGHRS and YFSETQ. The length of the CDR3 is 14 residues. Between the trimmed V and J ends, which lost 4 bases and 3 bases, there was a span of 14 bases. The CDR3 spells CASSVGGPNYEQYF. In DNA, the CDR3 is TGCGCCAGCAGCGTCGGGGGGCCGAACTACGAGCAGTACTTC.

The chain combines TRBV14 with TRBJ2-2; D gene ambiguous. The V gene's germline CDR1 is SGHDN and CDR2 FVKESK. V lost 0 bases to trimming and J lost 4 bases, with 6 bases between them. The CDR3 is 14 amino acids. The CDR3 bases are TGTGCCAGCAGCCAAGAGCCAGGCACCGGGGAGCTGTTTTTT. Amino acids: CASSQEPGTGELFF.

The J gene is TRBJ2-5, the V gene TRBV5-1; D not resolved. This CDR3 has 12 residues. The V end was cut by 5 bases, the J end by 4 bases, with 9 bases between. Germline assignment: CDR1 SGHRS and CDR2 YFSETQ. CDR3 bases: TGCGCCAGCAGGACGGGTGGAGAGACCCAGTACTTC. Protein product: CASRTGGETQYF. Full variable domain (outside the CDR3, taken from reference TRBV5-1 and TRBJ2-5): KAGVTQTPRYLIKTRGQQVTLSCSPISGHRSVSWYQQTPGQGLQFLFEYFSETQRNKGNFPGRFSGRQFSNSRSEMNVSTLELGDSALYLCASRTGGETQYFGPGTRLLVL.

This chain links TRBV30 with TRBJ1-1; tentatively, D is TRBD1 (6 bases). This CDR3 region has 15 residues. V was cut by 2 bases and J by 1 base, with 14 bases left in between. The germline CDR1 and CDR2 sequences are GTSNPN and SVGIG (reference sequence). The CDR3 sequence: CAWSPRDTRNTEAFF. The CDR3 region has the DNA TGTGCCTGGAGTCCTAGGGACACACGGAACACTGAAGCTTTCTTT. Combining the CDR3 with reference TRBV30 and TRBJ1-1 gives the whole variable domain SQTIHQWPATLVQPVGSPLSLECTVEGTSNPNLYWYRQAAGRGLQLLFYSVGIGQISSEVPQNLSASRPQDRQFILSSKKLLLSDSGFYLCAWSPRDTRNTEAFFGQGTRLTVV.

The chain combines TRBV30 with TRBJ1-3; D is unclear. CDR1 is GTSNPN and CDR2 is SVGIG in the germline V gene (reference sequence). The CDR3 totals 13 residues. Trimming took off 0 bases at V and 1 base at J, with 4 bases between the two ends. The CDR3 protein is CAWSVGSGNTIYF. Here the CDR3 DNA reads TGTGCCTGGAGTGTCGGGTCTGGAAACACCATATATTTT.

The chain recombines TRBV30 with TRBJ1-1; D not certain. This CDR3 is 12 amino acids long. The V and J ends lost 0 bases and 4 bases respectively, with 6 bases between them. Germline CDR1 is GTSNPN and CDR2 is SVGIG (reference sequence). CDR3: CAWSVLGTEAFF. For the CDR3, the DNA is TGTGCCTGGAGTGTCTTGGGCACTGAAGCTTTCTTT.

The rearrangement joins TRBV6-5 to TRBJ1-1, with 8 nucleotides matching TRBD1. V was pared by 6 bases and J by 1 base, with 4 bases of the junction left unmatched. The CDR3 spans 14 residues. The germline V gene encodes CDR1 MNHEY and CDR2 SVGAGI. Here the CDR3 reads CASSRGQANTEAFF. CDR3 nucleotide sequence: TGTGCCAGCAGCCGGGGACAGGCGAACACTGAAGCTTTCTTT.